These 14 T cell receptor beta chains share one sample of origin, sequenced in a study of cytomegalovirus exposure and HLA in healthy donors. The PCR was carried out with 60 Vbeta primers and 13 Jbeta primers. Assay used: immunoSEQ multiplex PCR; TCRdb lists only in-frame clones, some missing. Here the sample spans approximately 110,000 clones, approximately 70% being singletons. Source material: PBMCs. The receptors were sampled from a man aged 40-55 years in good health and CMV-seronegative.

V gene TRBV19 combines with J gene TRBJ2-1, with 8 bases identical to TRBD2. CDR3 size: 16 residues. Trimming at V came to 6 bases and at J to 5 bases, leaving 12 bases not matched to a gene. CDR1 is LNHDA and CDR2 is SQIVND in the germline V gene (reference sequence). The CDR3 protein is CASRLAGQGINNEQFF. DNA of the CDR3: TGTGCCAGTAGGCTAGCGGGCCAAGGTATTAACAATGAGCAGTTCTTC.

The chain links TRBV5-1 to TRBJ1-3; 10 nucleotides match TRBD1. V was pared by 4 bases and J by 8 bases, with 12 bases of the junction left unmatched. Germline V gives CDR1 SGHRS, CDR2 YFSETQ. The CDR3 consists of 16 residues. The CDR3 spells CASSLGTGASRDTIYF. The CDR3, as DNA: TGCGCCAGCAGCCTAGGGACAGGGGCGTCCCGAGACACCATATATTTT.

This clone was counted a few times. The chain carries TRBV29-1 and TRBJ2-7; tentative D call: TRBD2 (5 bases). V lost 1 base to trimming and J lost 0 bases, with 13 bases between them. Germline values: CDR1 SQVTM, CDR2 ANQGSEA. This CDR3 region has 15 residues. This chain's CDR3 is CSVEAESGISYEQYF. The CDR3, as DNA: TGCAGCGTTGAAGCCGAATCCGGGATCTCCTACGAGCAGTACTTC.

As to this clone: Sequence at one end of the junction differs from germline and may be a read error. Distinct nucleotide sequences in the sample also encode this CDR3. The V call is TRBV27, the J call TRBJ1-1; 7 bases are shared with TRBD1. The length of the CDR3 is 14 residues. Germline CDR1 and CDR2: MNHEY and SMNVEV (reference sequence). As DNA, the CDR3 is TGTGCCAGCAGTTTGACAGGGCGAGACACCGAAGCTTTCTTT. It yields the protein CASSLTGRDTEAFF.

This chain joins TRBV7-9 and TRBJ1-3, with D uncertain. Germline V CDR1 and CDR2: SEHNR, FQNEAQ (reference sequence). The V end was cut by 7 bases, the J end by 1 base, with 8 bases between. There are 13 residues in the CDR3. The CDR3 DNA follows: TGTGCCAGCATCTCTACGTCTGGAAACACCATATATTTT. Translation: CASISTSGNTIYF.

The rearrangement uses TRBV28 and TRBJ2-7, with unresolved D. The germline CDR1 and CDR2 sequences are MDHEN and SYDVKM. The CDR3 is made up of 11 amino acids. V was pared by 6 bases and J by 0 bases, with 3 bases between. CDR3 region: CASRASYEQYF. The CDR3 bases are TGTGCCAGCAGGGCCTCCTACGAGCAGTACTTC.

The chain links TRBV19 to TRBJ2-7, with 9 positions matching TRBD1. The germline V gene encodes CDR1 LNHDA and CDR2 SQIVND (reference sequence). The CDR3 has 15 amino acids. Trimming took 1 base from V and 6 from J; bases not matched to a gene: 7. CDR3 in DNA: TGTGCCAGTAGTATAGTGACGGGGACAGGGCGCGAGCAGTACTTC. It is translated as CASSIVTGTGREQYF.

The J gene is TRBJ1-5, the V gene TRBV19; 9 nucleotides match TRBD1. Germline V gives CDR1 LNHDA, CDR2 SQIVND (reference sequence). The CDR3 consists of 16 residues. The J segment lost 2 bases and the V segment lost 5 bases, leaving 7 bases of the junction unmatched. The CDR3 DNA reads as TGTGCCAGTAGTCCAAAGGACAGGGGCGGCAATCAGCCCCAGCATTTT. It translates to CASSPKDRGGNQPQHF.

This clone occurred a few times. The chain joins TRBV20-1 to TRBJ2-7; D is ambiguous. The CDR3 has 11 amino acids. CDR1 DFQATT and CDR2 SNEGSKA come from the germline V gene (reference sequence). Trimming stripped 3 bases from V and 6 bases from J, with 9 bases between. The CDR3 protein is CSASLVGEQYF. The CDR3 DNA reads TGCAGTGCTAGCCTAGTAGGCGAGCAGTACTTC.

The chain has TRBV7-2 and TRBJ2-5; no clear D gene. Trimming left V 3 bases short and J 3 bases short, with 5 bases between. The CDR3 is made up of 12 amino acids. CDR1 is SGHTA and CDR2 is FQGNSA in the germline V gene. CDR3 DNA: TGTGCCAGCAGCTTCCAAAAAGAGACCCAGTACTTC. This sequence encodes CASSFQKETQYF.

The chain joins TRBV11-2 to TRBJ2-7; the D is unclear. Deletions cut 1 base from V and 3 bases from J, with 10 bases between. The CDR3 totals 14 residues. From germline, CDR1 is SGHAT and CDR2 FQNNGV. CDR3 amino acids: CASSLVTGSYEQYF. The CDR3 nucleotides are TGTGCCAGCAGCTTAGTAACGGGTAGCTACGAGCAGTACTTC.

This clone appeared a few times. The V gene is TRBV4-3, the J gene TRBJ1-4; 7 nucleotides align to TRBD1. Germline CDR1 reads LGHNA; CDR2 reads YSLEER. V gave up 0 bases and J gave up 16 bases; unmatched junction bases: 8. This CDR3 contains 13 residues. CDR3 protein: CASSQDWQGGKFF. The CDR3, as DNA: TGCGCCAGCAGCCAAGACTGGCAGGGGGGAAAGTTTTTT.

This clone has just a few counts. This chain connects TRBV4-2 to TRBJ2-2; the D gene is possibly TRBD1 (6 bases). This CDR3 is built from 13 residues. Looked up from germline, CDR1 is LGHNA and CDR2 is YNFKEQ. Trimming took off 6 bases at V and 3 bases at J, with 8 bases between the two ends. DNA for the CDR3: TGTGCCAGCAGTACAGGGTACACCGGGGAGCTGTTTTTT. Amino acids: CASSTGYTGELFF.

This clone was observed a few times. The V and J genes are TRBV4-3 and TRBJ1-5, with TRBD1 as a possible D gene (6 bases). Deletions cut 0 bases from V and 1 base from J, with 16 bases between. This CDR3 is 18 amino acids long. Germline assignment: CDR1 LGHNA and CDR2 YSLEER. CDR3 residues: CASSQDPSGGASNQPQHF. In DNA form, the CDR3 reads TGCGCCAGCAGCCAAGACCCCTCCGGGGGGGCAAGCAATCAGCCCCAGCATTTT.